The source of this TCR beta chain is a study of brain metastases from non-small cell lung cancer. V was clipped by 4 bases and J by 3 bases, with 9 bases between them. Germline V gene data show CDR1 as KGHDR and CDR2 as SFDVKD. The CDR3 extends over 14 amino acids. Only in-frame clones appear in the TCRdb table, and some are missing; sequencing was by immunoSEQ multiplex PCR. The sample has more than 250 clones, approximately 92% seen once. The sample taken for sequencing was tumor-adjacent normal tissue. The genes are TRBV24-1 and TRBJ1-5; a possible D gene is TRBD1 (6 bases). The sequence came from a donor aged 40 or older with non-small cell lung cancer. CDR3 sequence: CATSEGGFNQPQHF. The CDR3 DNA sequence: TGTGCCACCAGTGAGGGGGGCTTCAATCAGCCCCAGCATTTT.